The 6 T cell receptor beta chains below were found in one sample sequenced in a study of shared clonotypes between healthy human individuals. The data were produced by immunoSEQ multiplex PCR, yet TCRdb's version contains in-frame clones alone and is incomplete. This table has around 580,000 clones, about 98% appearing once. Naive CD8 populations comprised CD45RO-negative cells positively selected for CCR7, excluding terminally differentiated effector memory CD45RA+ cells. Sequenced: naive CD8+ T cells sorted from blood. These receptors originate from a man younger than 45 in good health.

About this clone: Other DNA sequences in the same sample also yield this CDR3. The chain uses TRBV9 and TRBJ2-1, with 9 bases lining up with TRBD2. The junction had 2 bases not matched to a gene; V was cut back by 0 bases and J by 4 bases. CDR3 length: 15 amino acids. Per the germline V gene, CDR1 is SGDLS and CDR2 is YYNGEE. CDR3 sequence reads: CASSVGGLAYNEQFF. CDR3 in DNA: TGTGCCAGCAGCGTAGGTGGACTAGCGTACAATGAGCAGTTCTTC.

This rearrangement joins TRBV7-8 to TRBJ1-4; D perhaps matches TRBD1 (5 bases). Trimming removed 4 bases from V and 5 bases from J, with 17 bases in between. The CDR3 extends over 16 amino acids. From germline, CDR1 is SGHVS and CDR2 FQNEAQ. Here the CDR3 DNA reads TGTGCCAGCAGCTCGAACCGACAGAGAGAGAATGAAAAACTGTTTTTT. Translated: CASSSNRQRENEKLFF.

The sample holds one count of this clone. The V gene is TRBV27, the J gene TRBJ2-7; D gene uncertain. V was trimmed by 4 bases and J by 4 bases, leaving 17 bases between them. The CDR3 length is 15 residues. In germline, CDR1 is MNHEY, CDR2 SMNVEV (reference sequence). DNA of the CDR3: TGTGCCAGCAGTTCTCTGACACTACGGATTTACGAGCAGTACTTC. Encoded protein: CASSSLTLRIYEQYF.

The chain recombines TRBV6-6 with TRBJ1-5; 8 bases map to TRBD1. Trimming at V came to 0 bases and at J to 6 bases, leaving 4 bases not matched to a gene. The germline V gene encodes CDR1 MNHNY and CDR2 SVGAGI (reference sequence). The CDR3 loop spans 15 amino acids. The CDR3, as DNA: TGTGCCAGCAGTTACTCGGACAGGGTCGGTCAGCCCCAGCATTTT. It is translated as CASSYSDRVGQPQHF.

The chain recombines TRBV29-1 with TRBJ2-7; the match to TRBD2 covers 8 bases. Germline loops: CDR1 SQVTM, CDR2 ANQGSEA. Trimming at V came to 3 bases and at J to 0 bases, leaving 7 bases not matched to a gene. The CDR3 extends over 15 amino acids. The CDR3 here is CSVENAGTSSYEQYF. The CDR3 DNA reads TGCAGCGTTGAGAACGCCGGGACTAGCTCCTACGAGCAGTACTTC.

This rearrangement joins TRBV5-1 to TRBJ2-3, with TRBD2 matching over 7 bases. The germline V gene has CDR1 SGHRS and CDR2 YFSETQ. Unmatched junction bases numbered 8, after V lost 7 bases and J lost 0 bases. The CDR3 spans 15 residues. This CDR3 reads CASSELAFSTDTQYF. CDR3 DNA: TGCGCCAGCTCTGAACTAGCGTTTAGCACAGATACGCAGTATTTT.